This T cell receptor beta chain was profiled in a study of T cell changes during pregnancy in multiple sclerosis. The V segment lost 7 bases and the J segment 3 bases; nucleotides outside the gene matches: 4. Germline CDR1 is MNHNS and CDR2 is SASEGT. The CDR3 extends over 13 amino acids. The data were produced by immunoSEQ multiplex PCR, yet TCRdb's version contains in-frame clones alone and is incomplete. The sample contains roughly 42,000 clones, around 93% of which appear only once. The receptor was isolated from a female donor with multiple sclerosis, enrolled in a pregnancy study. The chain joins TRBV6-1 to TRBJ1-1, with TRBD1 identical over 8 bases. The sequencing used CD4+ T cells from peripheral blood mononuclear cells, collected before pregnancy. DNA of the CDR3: TGTGCCAGCAACCGACAGGGGTACACTGAAGCTTTCTTT. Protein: CASNRQGYTEAFF.